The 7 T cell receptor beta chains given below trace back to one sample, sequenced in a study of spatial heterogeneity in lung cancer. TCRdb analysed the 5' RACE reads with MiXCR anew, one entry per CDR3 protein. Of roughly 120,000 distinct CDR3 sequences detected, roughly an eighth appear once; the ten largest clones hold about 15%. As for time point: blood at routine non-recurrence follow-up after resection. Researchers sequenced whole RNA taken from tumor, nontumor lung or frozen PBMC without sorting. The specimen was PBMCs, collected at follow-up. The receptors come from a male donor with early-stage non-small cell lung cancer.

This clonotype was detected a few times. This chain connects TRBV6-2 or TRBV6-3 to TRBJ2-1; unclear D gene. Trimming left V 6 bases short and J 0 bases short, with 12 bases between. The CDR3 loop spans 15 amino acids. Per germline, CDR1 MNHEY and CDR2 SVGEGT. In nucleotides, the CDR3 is TGTGCCAGCAGGAAGGACGGAACCTCCTACAATGAGCAGTTCTTC. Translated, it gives CASRKDGTSYNEQFF.

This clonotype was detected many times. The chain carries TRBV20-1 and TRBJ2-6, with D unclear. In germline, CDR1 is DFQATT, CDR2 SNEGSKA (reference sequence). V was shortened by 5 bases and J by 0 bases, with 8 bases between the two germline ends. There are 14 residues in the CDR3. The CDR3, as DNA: TGCAGTGCTCTTATCCGCTCTGGGGCCAACGTCCTGACTTTC. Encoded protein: CSALIRSGANVLTF.

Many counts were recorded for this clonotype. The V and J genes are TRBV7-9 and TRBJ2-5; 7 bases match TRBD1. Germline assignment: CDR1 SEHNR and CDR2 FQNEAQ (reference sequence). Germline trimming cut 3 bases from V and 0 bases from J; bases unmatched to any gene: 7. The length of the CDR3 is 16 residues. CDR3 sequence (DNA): TGTGCCAGCAGCTTCCCACAGGGGTCGTACCAAGAGACCCAGTACTTC. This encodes CASSFPQGSYQETQYF. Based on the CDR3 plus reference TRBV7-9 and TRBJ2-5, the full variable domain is DTGVSQNPRHKITKRGQNVTFRCDPISEHNRLYWYRQTLGQGPEFLTYFQNEAQLEKSRLLSDRFSAERPKGSFSTLEIQRTEQGDSAMYLCASSFPQGSYQETQYFGPGTRLLVL.

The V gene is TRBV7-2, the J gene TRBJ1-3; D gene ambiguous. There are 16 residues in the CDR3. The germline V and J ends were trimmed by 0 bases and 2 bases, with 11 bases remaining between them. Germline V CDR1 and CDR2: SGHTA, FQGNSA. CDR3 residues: CASSLAGRGTGNTIYF. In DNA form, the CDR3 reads TGTGCCAGCAGCTTAGCGGGGAGAGGAACTGGAAACACCATATATTTT.

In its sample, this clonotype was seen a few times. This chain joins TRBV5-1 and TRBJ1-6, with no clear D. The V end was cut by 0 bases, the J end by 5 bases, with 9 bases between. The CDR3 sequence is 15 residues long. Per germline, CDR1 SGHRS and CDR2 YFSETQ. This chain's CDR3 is CASSLAGNDNSPLHF. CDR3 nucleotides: TGCGCCAGCAGCTTGGCCGGCAATGATAATTCACCCCTCCACTTT. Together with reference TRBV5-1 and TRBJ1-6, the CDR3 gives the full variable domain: KAGVTQTPRYLIKTRGQQVTLSCSPISGHRSVSWYQQTPGQGLQFLFEYFSETQRNKGNFPGRFSGRQFSNSRSEMNVSTLELGDSALYLCASSLAGNDNSPLHFGNGTRLTVT.

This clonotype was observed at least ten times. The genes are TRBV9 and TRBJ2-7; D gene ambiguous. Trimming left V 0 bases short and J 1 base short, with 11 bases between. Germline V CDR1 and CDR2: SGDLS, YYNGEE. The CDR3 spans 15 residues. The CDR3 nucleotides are TGTGCCAGCAGCGTAGGAGACACTAAGTCCTACGAGCAGTACTTC. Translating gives CASSVGDTKSYEQYF. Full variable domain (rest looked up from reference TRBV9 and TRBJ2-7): DSGVTQTPKHLITATGQRVTLRCSPRSGDLSVYWYQQSLDQGLQFLIQYYNGEERAKGNILERFSAQQFPDLHSELNLSSLELGDSALYFCASSVGDTKSYEQYFGPGTRLTVT.

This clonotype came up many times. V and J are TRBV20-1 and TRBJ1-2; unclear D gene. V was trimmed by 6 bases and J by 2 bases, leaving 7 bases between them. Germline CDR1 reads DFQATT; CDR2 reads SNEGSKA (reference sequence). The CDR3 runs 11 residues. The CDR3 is CSAEGNYGYTF. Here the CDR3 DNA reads TGCAGTGCAGAGGGAAACTATGGCTACACCTTC.